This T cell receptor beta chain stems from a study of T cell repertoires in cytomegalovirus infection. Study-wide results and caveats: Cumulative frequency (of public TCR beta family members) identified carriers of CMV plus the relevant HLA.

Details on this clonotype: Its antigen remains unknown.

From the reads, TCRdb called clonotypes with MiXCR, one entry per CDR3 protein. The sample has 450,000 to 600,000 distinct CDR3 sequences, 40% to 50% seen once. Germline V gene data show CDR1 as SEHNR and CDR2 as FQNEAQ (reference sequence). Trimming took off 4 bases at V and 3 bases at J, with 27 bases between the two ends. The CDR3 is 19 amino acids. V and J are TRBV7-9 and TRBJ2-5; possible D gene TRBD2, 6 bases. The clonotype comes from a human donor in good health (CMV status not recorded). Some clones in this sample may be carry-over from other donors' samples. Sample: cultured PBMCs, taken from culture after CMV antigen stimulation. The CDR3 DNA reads TGTGCCAGCAGCTCAAAGTTCTACAGACTCGATGGGGGGAAAGAGACCCAGTACTTC. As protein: CASSSKFYRLDGGKETQYF.